The T cell receptor beta chain under discussion was sequenced for a study of T cells in Graves' hyperthyroidism and ophthalmopathy. Findings and limits, study-wide: The majority of expanded thyroid clonotypes above 0.001 also appeared in blood.

Stable disease denoted Graves' hyperthyroidism without ophthalmopathy progression within 18 months. Exclusions: uncontrolled infection, other autoimmune disease, pregnancy, lactation. Ten or more counts support this clonotype. Its matching antigen is unknown. Amplification targeted TCR beta CDR3 regions from RNA transcripts. A set of HTBI primers served as the primers for a first-round RT-PCR of the TCR CDR3. TCRdb reprocessed the multiplex PCR reads via MiXCR and lists one record per CDR3 protein. The table shows roughly 200,000 distinct CDR3 sequences, with 15% to 20% occurring only once. CDR1 and CDR2 from the germline V gene are LGHDT and YNNKEL (reference sequence). V was shortened by 5 bases and J by 11 bases, with 15 bases between the two germline ends. CDR3 length equals 12 residues.

The sequence derives from a man aged 40-49 years with Graves' hyperthyroidism. J is TRBJ1-1 and V is TRBV3-1; weak D call: TRBD1 (6 bases). The sample consisted of blood. CDR3: CASSFPQGEAFF. For the CDR3, the DNA is TGTGCCAGCAGCTTTCCACAGGGTGAGGCTTTCTTT.